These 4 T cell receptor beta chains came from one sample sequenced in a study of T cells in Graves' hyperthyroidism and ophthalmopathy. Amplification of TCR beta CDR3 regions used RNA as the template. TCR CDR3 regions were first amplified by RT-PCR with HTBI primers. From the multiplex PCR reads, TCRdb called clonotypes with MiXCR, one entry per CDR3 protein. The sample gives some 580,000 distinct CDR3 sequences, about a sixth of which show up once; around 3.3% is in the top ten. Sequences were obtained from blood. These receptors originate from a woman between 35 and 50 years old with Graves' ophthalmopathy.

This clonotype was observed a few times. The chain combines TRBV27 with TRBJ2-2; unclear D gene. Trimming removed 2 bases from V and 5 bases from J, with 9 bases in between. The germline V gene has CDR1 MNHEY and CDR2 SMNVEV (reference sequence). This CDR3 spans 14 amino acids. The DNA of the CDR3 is TGTGCCAGCAGTTTAGGGCAGCAAACCGGGGAGCTGTTTTTT. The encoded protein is CASSLGQQTGELFF.

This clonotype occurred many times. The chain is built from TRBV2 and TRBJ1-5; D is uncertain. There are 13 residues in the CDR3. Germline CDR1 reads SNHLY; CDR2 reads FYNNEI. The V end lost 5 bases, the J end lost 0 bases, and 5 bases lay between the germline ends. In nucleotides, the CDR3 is TGTGCCAGCAGTTTCAATAGCAATCAGCCCCAGCATTTT. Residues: CASSFNSNQPQHF.

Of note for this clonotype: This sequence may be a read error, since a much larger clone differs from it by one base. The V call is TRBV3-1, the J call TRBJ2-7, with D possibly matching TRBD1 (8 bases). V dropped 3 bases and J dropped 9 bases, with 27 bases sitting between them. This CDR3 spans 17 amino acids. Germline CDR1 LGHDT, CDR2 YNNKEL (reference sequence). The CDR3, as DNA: TGTGCCAGCAGCCAGCCAGGGATTAGCGGGTCCACAGGGGGGCAGTACTTC. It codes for CASSQPGISGSTGGQYF.

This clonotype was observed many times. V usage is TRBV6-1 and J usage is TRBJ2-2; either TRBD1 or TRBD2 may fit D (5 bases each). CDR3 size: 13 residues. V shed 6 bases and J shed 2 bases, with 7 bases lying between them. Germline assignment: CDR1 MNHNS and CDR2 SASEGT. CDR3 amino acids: CASRGPNTGELFF. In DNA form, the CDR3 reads TGTGCCAGCAGGGGACCTAACACCGGGGAGCTGTTTTTT.